Below are 16 T cell receptor beta chains sequenced from a single sample in a study of shared clonotypes between healthy human individuals. Sequencing was performed with immunoSEQ multiplex PCR; in TCRdb, only in-frame clones are kept and a portion is missing. The data contain around 180,000 clones, 90% to 95% of them seen just once; the ten biggest clones take up more than 0.06%. The sample consisted of naive CD4+ T cells sorted from blood. The subset: CD45RA+ positively selected. Receptors originate from a woman aged 30 to 39 in good health.

The genes are TRBV28 and TRBJ1-4, with a tentative D call TRBD1 (6 bases). Trimming removed 1 base at V and 8 bases at J, with 11 bases between. Germline V gives CDR1 MDHEN, CDR2 SYDVKM. The CDR3 length is 14 residues. The CDR3 DNA sequence: TGTGCCAGCAGTTTATCGGTTCAGGGGGAAAAACTGTTTTTT. It encodes CASSLSVQGEKLFF.

The chain uses TRBV7-8 and TRBJ2-2; TRBD2 matches at 11 bases. CDR1 SGHVS and CDR2 FQNEAQ come from the germline V gene. Trimming cost V 1 base and J 7 bases; bases outside gene matches: 14. The CDR3 contains 19 residues. The CDR3 bases are TGTGCCAGCAGCTTAGTTCGGGTGTTGGCTAGCGGGAGGTACGGGGAGCTGTTTTTT. It yields the protein CASSLVRVLASGRYGELFF.

The chain combines TRBV28 with TRBJ1-5; D unclear. Germline values: CDR1 MDHEN, CDR2 SYDVKM. CDR3 length equals 14 residues. The germline V and J ends were trimmed by 3 bases and 1 base, with 7 bases remaining between them. CDR3 DNA sequence: TGTGCCAGCAGTTTTGGGATCAGCAATCAGCCCCAGCATTTT. Translating it yields CASSFGISNQPQHF.

The rearrangement uses TRBV7-6 and TRBJ2-2; D is perhaps TRBD1 (6 bases). The CDR3 runs 19 residues. Germline CDR1 reads SGHVS; CDR2 reads FNYEAQ. Trimming pared 0 bases from V and 3 bases from J, leaving 20 bases between. The DNA of the CDR3 is TGTGCCAGCAGCTTAGCTAGGTTGGGGGCTAGCCGCTACACCGGGGAGCTGTTTTTT. Translated, it gives CASSLARLGASRYTGELFF.

This rearrangement joins TRBV10-2 to TRBJ2-1; unclear D gene. The CDR3 length is 14 residues. Trimming took off 9 bases at V and 5 bases at J, with 17 bases between the two ends. Germline V gene sequence: CDR1 WSHSY, CDR2 SAAADI. This CDR3 is CASLHPGLNNEQFF. CDR3 coding DNA: TGCGCCAGTCTCCACCCGGGCCTTAACAATGAGCAGTTCTTC.

This chain uses TRBV18 with TRBJ2-7; maybe TRBD1 (6 bases). This CDR3 comprises 15 residues. Germline loops: CDR1 KGHSH, CDR2 LQKENI. V lost 1 base to trimming and J lost 5 bases, with 15 bases between them. This CDR3 is CASSPLLTGLDEQYF. As DNA, the CDR3 is TGTGCCAGCTCACCACTTTTGACAGGTCTCGACGAGCAGTACTTC.

The CDR3, as DNA: TGTGCCAGCAGCTTATCAGGACGAAGGGAAGAGACCCAGTACTTC. The encoded protein is CASSLSGRREETQYF. The chain employs TRBV7-3 and TRBJ2-5, with D unresolved. With 2 bases removed from V and 3 bases from J, the gap between germline ends came to 13 bases. CDR1 is SGHTA and CDR2 is FQGTGA in the germline V gene. The CDR3 spans 15 residues. The full variable domain, with the rest looked up from reference TRBV7-3 and TRBJ2-5, is GAGVSQTPSNKVTEKGKYVELRCDPISGHTALYWYRQSLGQGPEFLIYFQGTGAADDSGLPNDRFFAVRPEGSVSTLKIQRTERGDSAVYLCASSLSGRREETQYFGPGTRLLVL.

This chain connects TRBV27 to TRBJ2-5; D is perhaps TRBD1 (6 bases). Per germline, CDR1 MNHEY and CDR2 SMNVEV (reference sequence). CDR3 length equals 14 residues. V was cut by 5 bases and J by 5 bases, with 15 bases left in between. The CDR3, as DNA: TGTGCCAGCAGTCAGGGGACCCTCGGTGAGACCCAGTACTTC. It translates to CASSQGTLGETQYF.

This clone has just one count. V is TRBV19 and J is TRBJ1-3; D unresolved. Germline CDR1 and CDR2: LNHDA and SQIVND (reference sequence). This CDR3 has 14 residues. Between the trimmed V and J ends, which lost 7 bases and 4 bases, there was a span of 14 bases. The CDR3 reads CASIGRARGNTIYF. The CDR3 DNA follows: TGTGCCAGTATCGGACGGGCAAGGGGAAACACCATATATTTT.

V and J are TRBV7-9 and TRBJ1-2; D perhaps matches TRBD1 (5 bases). CDR1 SEHNR and CDR2 FQNEAQ come from the germline V gene (reference sequence). The CDR3 sequence is 15 residues long. Trimming cost V 5 bases and J 2 bases, with 15 bases left between them. DNA of the CDR3: TGTGCCAGCAGCCCAACCCAGGGAGCCAACTATGGCTACACCTTC. Translating it yields CASSPTQGANYGYTF.

V gene TRBV25-1 combines with J gene TRBJ2-3; D is perhaps TRBD1 or TRBD2 (5 bases each). Trimming stripped 4 bases from V and 0 bases from J, with 17 bases between. CDR3 length: 17 residues. Germline V CDR1 and CDR2: MGHDK, SYGVNS. CDR3 nucleotides: TGTGCCAGCAGTGGATCTTGGTCGGGACCCAGCACAGATACGCAGTATTTT. Protein sequence: CASSGSWSGPSTDTQYF.

The rearrangement joins TRBV5-1 to TRBJ2-1; the D call may be TRBD1 or TRBD2 (5 bases each). The V end lost 5 bases, the J end lost 6 bases, and 18 bases lay between the germline ends. In germline, CDR1 is SGHRS, CDR2 YFSETQ. The CDR3 is 15 amino acids. As DNA, the CDR3 is TGCGCCAGCAGGCAGGTTTCGGGACCCGCCAATGAGCAGTTCTTC. It codes for CASRQVSGPANEQFF.

This sequence joins TRBV11-3 and TRBJ2-3, with 9 bases identical to TRBD1. The CDR3 length is 14 residues. V shed 4 bases and J 6 bases; nucleotides not matched to a gene: 5. Germline V gene sequence: CDR1 SGHNT, CDR2 YENEEA. CDR3 sequence (DNA): TGTGCCAGCAGCTCGGGACAGGGCCCCGATACGCAGTATTTT. Protein product: CASSSGQGPDTQYF.

The CDR3 reads CASSLAPQGLGYTF. CDR3 nucleotide sequence: TGTGCCAGCAGCTTAGCACCACAGGGTTTGGGCTACACCTTC. The chain joins TRBV11-2 to TRBJ1-2; TRBD1 might be the D (6 bases). The CDR3 sequence is 14 residues long. V was clipped by 1 base and J by 8 bases, with 14 bases between them. Germline V gene sequence: CDR1 SGHAT, CDR2 FQNNGV.

The chain employs TRBV19 and TRBJ2-7; D might be TRBD1 (6 bases). Germline CDR1 and CDR2: LNHDA and SQIVND (reference sequence). The CDR3 consists of 14 residues. V dropped 5 bases and J dropped 4 bases, with 15 bases sitting between them. CDR3 residues: CASSPQGKEYEQYF. The CDR3 region has the DNA TGTGCCAGTAGTCCACAGGGTAAGGAATACGAGCAGTACTTC.

V usage is TRBV6-5 and J usage is TRBJ2-5; D is unresolved. The J call may be wrong; the DNA end is better matched by TRBJ2-7. This CDR3 has 15 residues. Germline V CDR1 and CDR2: MNHEY, SVGAGI. CDR3 amino acids: CASSYSSTGPYEQYF. The DNA for the CDR3 is TGTGCCAGCAGTTACTCTAGCACGGGCCCCTACGAGCAGTACTTC.